Given below is one T cell receptor beta chain in context. Its antigen is undetermined. These data are taken from a study of identifying expanded T cells in peripheral blood. Regarding the study as a whole: Approximately 2-week clone count variance significantly increased as total template count grew.

Assay used: immunoSEQ multiplex PCR; TCRdb lists only in-frame clones, some missing. Here the sample spans some 130,000 clones, 65% to 90% being singletons. The receptor was derived from a person between 18 and 75 years old in good health. The sample taken for sequencing was blood.

CDR3 nucleotide sequence: TGCGCCAGCAGCTTAACCTCAGGGGAAACCTACGAGCAGTACTTC. This sequence encodes CASSLTSGETYEQYF. The chain uses TRBV5-1 and TRBJ2-7; a weak D match, TRBD1 (6 bases). CDR3 size: 15 residues. CDR1 is SGHRS and CDR2 is YFSETQ in the germline V gene. The V and J ends lost 2 bases and 2 bases respectively, with 14 bases between them.